Listed here are 20 T cell receptor beta chains from one sample, sequenced in a study of monozygotic twins with inflammatory bowel disease. Each CDR3 protein gets one entry in TCRdb, which reprocessed the 5' RACE reads and gives no DNA. This sample contains 310,000 or so distinct CDR3 sequences. Material: blood. These receptors came from a human donor with ulcerative colitis or Crohn's disease, or a healthy co-twin of an affected twin (not recorded which).

The chain couples TRBV11-2 to TRBJ1-1; checking the TCRdb D call of TRBD1 is not possible without DNA. This CDR3 is built from 12 residues. Germline values: CDR1 SGHAT, CDR2 FQNNGV. This chain's CDR3 is CASTEDSQEAFF.

The rearrangement uses TRBV19 and TRBJ2-1. The CDR3 consists of 14 residues. Germline CDR1 LNHDA, CDR2 SQIVND (reference sequence). CDR3 residues: CASKPRGSYNEQFF. The full variable domain, with the rest looked up from reference TRBV19 and TRBJ2-1, is DGGITQSPKYLFRKEGQNVTLSCEQNLNHDAMYWYRQDPGQGLRLIYYSQIVNDFQKGDIAEGYSVSREKKESFPLTVTSAQKNPTAFYLCASKPRGSYNEQFFGPGTRLTVL.

J is TRBJ1-1 and V is TRBV6-6. Germline CDR1 reads MNHNY; CDR2 reads SVGAGI (reference sequence). This CDR3 is built from 12 residues. The CDR3: CASSYGELEAFF.

The chain uses TRBV7-3 and TRBJ2-3. CDR3 length: 13 amino acids. Germline V gene sequence: CDR1 SGHTA, CDR2 FQGTGA. The chain's CDR3 is CASSLATADTQYF. Drawing the rest from reference TRBV7-3 and TRBJ2-3, the complete variable domain is GAGVSQTPSNKVTEKGKYVELRCDPISGHTALYWYRQSLGQGPEFLIYFQGTGAADDSGLPNDRFFAVRPEGSVSTLKIQRTERGDSAVYLCASSLATADTQYFGPGTRLTVL.

This chain joins TRBV30 and TRBJ1-6; the D call from TCRdb, TRBD1, cannot be confirmed without DNA. Germline assignment: CDR1 GTSNPN and CDR2 SVGIG (reference sequence). This CDR3 region has 14 residues. CDR3 loop: CAWSVLTGRTPLHF.

The genes are TRBV28 and TRBJ1-1. Germline V gene lookup returns CDR1 MDHEN and CDR2 SYDVKM. CDR3 length equals 15 residues. CDR3 protein: CASSPLGREGTEAFF.

The chain employs TRBV28 and TRBJ1-5; TCRdb's D call, TRBD1, is unchecked because there is no DNA. The CDR3 totals 17 residues. The germline CDR1 and CDR2 sequences are MDHEN and SYDVKM. The CDR3 is CASSLSQGGLFNQPQHF.

This chain links TRBV20-1 with TRBJ2-1; TCRdb outputs TRBD2, but without DNA this stays unchecked. CDR1 and CDR2 (germline): DFQATT, SNEGSKA (reference sequence). There are 14 residues in the CDR3. CDR3 residues: CSANPAGGYNEQFF.

This rearrangement joins TRBV5-1 to TRBJ2-3; TCRdb reports TRBD2, a call that lacks DNA to check it against. The CDR3 contains 17 residues. CDR1 is SGHRS, CDR2 YFSETQ, per germline. CDR3 region: CASSWGGSGINTDTQYF.

The chain uses TRBV6-1 and TRBJ2-6; the D call of TRBD1 rests on TCRdb alone, since no DNA is present to check it. Germline CDR1 and CDR2: MNHNS and SASEGT. The CDR3 consists of 17 residues. This CDR3 is CASSLLGGSTGANVLTF.

This chain uses TRBV24-1 with TRBJ2-1; as DNA is missing, the TRBD2 call by TCRdb cannot be tested. The CDR3 spans 17 residues. Germline assignment: CDR1 KGHDR and CDR2 SFDVKD. CDR3 residues: CATSDPRLKGGVNEQFF.

This chain joins TRBV6-4 and TRBJ2-6. The CDR3 has 16 amino acids. Looked up from germline, CDR1 is MRHNA and CDR2 is SNTAGT. The chain's CDR3 is CASSTGRSSGANVLTF.

The V gene is TRBV4-2, the J gene TRBJ1-1; the TCRdb D gene call, TRBD1, has no DNA to confirm it. Germline assignment: CDR1 LGHNA and CDR2 YNFKEQ. The CDR3 has 15 amino acids. CDR3 loop: CASSQVRQSHTEAFF.

The chain employs TRBV5-5 and TRBJ2-4. Germline V gene lookup returns CDR1 SGHKS and CDR2 YYEKEE (reference sequence). CDR3 length: 15 amino acids. The CDR3 sequence: CASSLPEFPKNIQYF.

This chain uses TRBV27 with TRBJ2-7. The CDR3 totals 12 residues. Germline V gives CDR1 MNHEY, CDR2 SMNVEV (reference sequence). CDR3 loop: CASSLPGDKQYF.

The genes are TRBV27 and TRBJ1-1; TCRdb names TRBD1, which stays unverified in the absence of DNA. The length of the CDR3 is 16 residues. Per the germline V gene, CDR1 is MNHEY and CDR2 is SMNVEV (reference sequence). CDR3 sequence reads: CASSLGQGNANTEAFF.

The J gene is TRBJ1-2, the V gene TRBV12-3 or TRBV12-4. The CDR3 totals 13 residues. The CDR3 sequence is CASSFSELYGYTF.

The V call is TRBV11-2, the J call TRBJ1-5; checking the TCRdb D call of TRBD1 is not possible without DNA. The germline V gene has CDR1 SGHAT and CDR2 FQNNGV. The CDR3 contains 13 residues. The CDR3 sequence: CASRGGHNQPQHF.

The chain is built from TRBV5-6 and TRBJ2-5; TCRdb's D call, TRBD1, is unchecked because there is no DNA. CDR3 length: 15 amino acids. Germline V lookup: CDR1 SGHDT, CDR2 YYEEEE. The CDR3 loop is CASSSTGQGDETQYF. The full variable domain, in which reference TRBV5-6 and TRBJ2-5 provide the parts outside the CDR3, is DAGVTQSPTHLIKTRGQQVTLRCSPKSGHDTVSWYQQALGQGPQFIFQYYEEEERQRGNFPDRFSGHQFPNYSSELNVNALLLGDSALYLCASSSTGQGDETQYFGPGTRLLVL.

CDR3 sequence reads: CASNGNGGSIYNEQFF. The rearrangement links TRBV10-2 to TRBJ2-1; as DNA is missing, the TRBD1 call by TCRdb cannot be tested. This CDR3 comprises 16 residues. Germline-derived CDR1 and CDR2 are WSHSY and SAAADI.